This T cell receptor (beta chain) was sequenced in a study of blood T cell repertoires in COVID-19. Study background: Spain, Italy and the United States supplied samples that represented acute and convalescent COVID-19. PBMCs, B-cell-depleted T cells, or T cells provided the cDNA or gDNA that made up the material.

Methods used by the authors: Reference gene primer amplification gave nucleated cell count estimates. Repertoires were generated with immunoSEQ multiplex PCR, while TCRdb's copy carries only in-frame clones and drops some. D and trimming were read from the DNA, whereas the V and J calls and clone size are those reported in that table. The data contain about 250,000 clones, roughly 77% of them singletons. Sequences were obtained from peripheral blood. The sequence derives from a woman of 80 years or more with acute or convalescent COVID-19.

CDR3 in amino acids: CASTRDSLSSYNSPLHF. The DNA for the CDR3 is TGTGCCAGTACCAGGGACAGCTTGAGCTCCTATAATTCACCCCTCCACTTT. This chain links TRBV19 with TRBJ1-6; 7 bases are a match to TRBD1. This CDR3 has 17 residues. Germline V gene lookup returns CDR1 LNHDA and CDR2 SQIVND (reference sequence). Germline trimming cut 7 bases from V and 0 bases from J; bases unmatched to any gene: 9.